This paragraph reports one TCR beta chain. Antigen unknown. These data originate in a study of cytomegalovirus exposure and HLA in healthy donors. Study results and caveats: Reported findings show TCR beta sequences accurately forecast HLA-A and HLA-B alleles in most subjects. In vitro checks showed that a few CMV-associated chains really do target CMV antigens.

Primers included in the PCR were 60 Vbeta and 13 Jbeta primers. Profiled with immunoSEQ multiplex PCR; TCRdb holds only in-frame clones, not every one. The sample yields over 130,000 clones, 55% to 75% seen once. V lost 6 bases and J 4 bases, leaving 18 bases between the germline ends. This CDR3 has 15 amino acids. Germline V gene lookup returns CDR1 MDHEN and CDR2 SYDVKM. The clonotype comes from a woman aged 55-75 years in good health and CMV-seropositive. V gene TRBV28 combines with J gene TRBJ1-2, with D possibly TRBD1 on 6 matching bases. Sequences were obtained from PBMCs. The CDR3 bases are TGTGCCAGCAGGCCAACAGGGCGTCTGGGCTATGGCTACACCTTC. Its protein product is CASRPTGRLGYGYTF.